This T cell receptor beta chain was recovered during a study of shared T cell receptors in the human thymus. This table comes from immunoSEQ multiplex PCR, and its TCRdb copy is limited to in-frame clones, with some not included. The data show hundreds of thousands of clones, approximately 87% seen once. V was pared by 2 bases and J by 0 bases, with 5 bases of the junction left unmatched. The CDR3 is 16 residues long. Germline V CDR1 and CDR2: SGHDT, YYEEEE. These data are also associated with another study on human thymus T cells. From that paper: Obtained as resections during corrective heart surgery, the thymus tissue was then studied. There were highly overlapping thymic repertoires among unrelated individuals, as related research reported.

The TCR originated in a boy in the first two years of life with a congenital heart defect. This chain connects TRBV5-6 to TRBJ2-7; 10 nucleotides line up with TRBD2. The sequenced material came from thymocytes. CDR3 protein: CASSFEPSGSSYEQYF. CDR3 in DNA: TGTGCCAGCAGCTTCGAGCCTAGCGGGAGCTCCTACGAGCAGTACTTC.